These 6 T cell receptor beta chains came from one sample sequenced in a study of blood T cell repertoires in COVID-19. This table comes from immunoSEQ multiplex PCR, and its TCRdb copy is limited to in-frame clones, with some not included. The data show around 150,000 clones, with roughly 82% seen just once and 7% held by the top ten. The specimen sequenced was peripheral blood. The source is a woman aged 40 to 55 with COVID-19, enrolled during active disease.

The chain links TRBV18 to TRBJ2-3, with 8 bases lining up with TRBD2. V gave up 6 bases and J gave up 5 bases; unmatched junction bases: 16. The CDR3 has 17 amino acids. Germline values: CDR1 KGHSH, CDR2 LQKENI. CDR3: CASSPGAQLADIDTQYF. CDR3 coding DNA: TGTGCCAGCTCTCCAGGGGCACAACTAGCGGATATAGATACGCAGTATTTT. The full variable domain, its missing parts supplied by reference TRBV18 and TRBJ2-3, is NAGVMQNPRHLVRRRGQEARLRCSPMKGHSHVYWYRQLPEEGLKFMVYLQKENIIDESGMPKERFSAEFPKEGPSILRIQQVVRGDSAAYFCASSPGAQLADIDTQYFGPGTRLTVL.

The chain carries TRBV7-3 and TRBJ2-4; 7 nucleotides line up with TRBD1. Germline CDR1 SGHTA, CDR2 FQGTGA. This CDR3 region has 13 residues. Losses at the gene ends were 3 bases for V and 7 bases for J; bases not matched to a gene: 3. The DNA for the CDR3 is TGTGCCAGCAGCTTGATAGGGGGCAACATTCAGTACTTC. As protein: CASSLIGGNIQYF.

The rearrangement uses TRBV2 and TRBJ2-1; TRBD2 matches at 11 bases. Unmatched junction bases numbered 9, after V lost 6 bases and J lost 11 bases. In germline, CDR1 is SNHLY, CDR2 FYNNEI. The CDR3 has 14 amino acids. The CDR3 loop reads CASRLAGGGEKQFF. The CDR3 DNA reads as TGTGCCAGCAGGCTAGCGGGGGGTGGGGAAAAGCAGTTCTTC.

V and J are TRBV7-3 and TRBJ2-1, with TRBD2 matching over 8 bases. Unmatched junction bases numbered 5, after V lost 1 base and J lost 6 bases. Germline V gives CDR1 SGHTA, CDR2 FQGTGA. This CDR3 has 15 residues. CDR3 nucleotides: TGTGCCAGCAGCTTAAGACTAGCGAAGCGCAATGAGCAGTTCTTC. It specifies CASSLRLAKRNEQFF.

The J gene is TRBJ2-2, the V gene TRBV5-1; unclear D gene. V gave up 1 base and J gave up 2 bases, with 12 bases separating them. This CDR3 is built from 16 residues. Germline CDR1 reads SGHRS; CDR2 reads YFSETQ. In DNA, the CDR3 is TGCGCCAGCAGCTTGCTGACTCTCAAAAACACCGGGGAGCTGTTTTTT. It yields the protein CASSLLTLKNTGELFF. The whole variable domain, filled in from reference TRBV5-1 and TRBJ2-2, reads KAGVTQTPRYLIKTRGQQVTLSCSPISGHRSVSWYQQTPGQGLQFLFEYFSETQRNKGNFPGRFSGRQFSNSRSEMNVSTLELGDSALYLCASSLLTLKNTGELFFGEGSRLTVL.

The chain joins TRBV29-1 to TRBJ2-1; 8 bases map to TRBD2. The CDR3 has 14 residues. V was pared by 4 bases and J by 2 bases, with 4 bases of the junction left unmatched. Germline lookup yields CDR1 SQVTM and CDR2 ANQGSEA. The CDR3 nucleotides read TGCAGCGTTGTAGAACTAGCGGCCTACAATGAGCAGTTCTTC. Its translation is CSVVELAAYNEQFF.